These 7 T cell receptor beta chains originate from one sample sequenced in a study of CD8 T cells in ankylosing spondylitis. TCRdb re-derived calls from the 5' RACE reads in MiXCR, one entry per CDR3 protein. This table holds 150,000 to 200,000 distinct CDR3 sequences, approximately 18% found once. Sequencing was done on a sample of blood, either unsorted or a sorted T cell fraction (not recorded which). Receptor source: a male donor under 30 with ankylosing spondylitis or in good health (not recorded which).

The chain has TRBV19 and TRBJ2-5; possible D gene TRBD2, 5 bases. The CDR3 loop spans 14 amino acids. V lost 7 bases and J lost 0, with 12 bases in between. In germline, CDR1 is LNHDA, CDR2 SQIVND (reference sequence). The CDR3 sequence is CASTGREYQETQYF. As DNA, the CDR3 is TGTGCCAGTACAGGAAGGGAGTACCAAGAGACCCAGTACTTC.

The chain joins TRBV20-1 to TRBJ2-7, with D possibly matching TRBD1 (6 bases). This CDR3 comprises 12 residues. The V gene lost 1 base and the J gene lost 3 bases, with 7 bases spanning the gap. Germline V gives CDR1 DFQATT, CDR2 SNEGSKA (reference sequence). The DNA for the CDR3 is TGCAGTGCTAGAGTAGGGGGCTACGAGCAGTACTTC. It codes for CSARVGGYEQYF.

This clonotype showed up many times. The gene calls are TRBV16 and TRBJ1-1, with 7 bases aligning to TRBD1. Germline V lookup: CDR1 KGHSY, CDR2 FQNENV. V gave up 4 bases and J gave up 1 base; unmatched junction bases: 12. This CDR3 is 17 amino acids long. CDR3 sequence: CASSRPVRTGTNTEAFF. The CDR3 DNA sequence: TGTGCCAGCAGCCGGCCCGTCCGGACAGGAACGAACACTGAAGCTTTCTTT.

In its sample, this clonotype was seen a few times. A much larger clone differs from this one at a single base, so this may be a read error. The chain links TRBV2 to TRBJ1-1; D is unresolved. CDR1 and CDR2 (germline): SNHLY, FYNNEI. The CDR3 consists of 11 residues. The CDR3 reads CASRGDADAFF. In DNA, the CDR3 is TGTGCCAGCAGGGGCGACGCTGACGCTTTCTTT. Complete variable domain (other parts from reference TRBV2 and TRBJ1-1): EPEVTQTPSHQVTQMGQEVILRCVPISNHLYFYWYRQILGQKVEFLVSFYNNEISEKSEIFDDQFSVERPDGSNFTLKIRSTKLEDSAMYFCASRGDADAFFGQGTRLTVV.

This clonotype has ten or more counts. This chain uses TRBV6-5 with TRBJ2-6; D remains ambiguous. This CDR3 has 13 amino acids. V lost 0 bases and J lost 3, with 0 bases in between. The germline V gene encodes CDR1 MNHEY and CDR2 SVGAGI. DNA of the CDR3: TGTGCCAGCAGTTACTCTGGGGCCAACGTCCTGACTTTC. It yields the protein CASSYSGANVLTF.

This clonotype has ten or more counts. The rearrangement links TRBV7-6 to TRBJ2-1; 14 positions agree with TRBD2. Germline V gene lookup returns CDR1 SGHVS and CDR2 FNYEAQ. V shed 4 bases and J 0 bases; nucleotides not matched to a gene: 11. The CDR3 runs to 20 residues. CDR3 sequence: CASSSASGTSGSLSYNEQFF. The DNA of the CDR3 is TGTGCCAGCAGCTCGGCATCCGGGACTAGCGGGAGTCTCTCCTACAATGAGCAGTTCTTC.

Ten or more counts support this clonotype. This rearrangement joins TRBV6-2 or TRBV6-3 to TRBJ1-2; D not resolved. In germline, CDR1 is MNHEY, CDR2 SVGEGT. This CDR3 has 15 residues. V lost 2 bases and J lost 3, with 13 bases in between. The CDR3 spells CASSYLQIGYYGYTF. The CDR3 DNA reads TGTGCCAGCAGTTACCTTCAAATAGGATACTATGGCTACACCTTC.